This TCR beta chain was documented in a study of T-cell memory formation after mild COVID-19. Whole-study results and caveats: Shrinking CD4+ clones were chiefly CM and EM; CD8+ ones were chiefly EMRA. The finding that pre-infection memory included some responding clones suggested that cross-reactive memory joined.

MiXCR, run by TCRdb on the 5' RACE reads, gives a single entry per CDR3 protein. The data contain approximately 400,000 distinct CDR3 sequences, 24% of them singletons. V lost 6 bases and J lost 11, with 10 bases in between. The CDR3 totals 9 residues. The germline V gene encodes CDR1 DFQATT and CDR2 SNEGSKA (reference sequence). This clonotype was picked up a small number of times. Its specificity is unknown. Sequencing was carried out using PBMCs or a T cell subset sorted from them (not recorded which). The chain uses TRBV20-1 and TRBJ1-1; no clear D. The clonotype was recovered from an adult woman who had mild COVID-19 (a few samples of this study predate the infection). Cell type and time point are not known. CDR3 residues: CSARTEAFF. In nucleotides, the CDR3 is TGCAGTGCCCGTACCGAGGCTTTCTTT.